A selection of T cell receptor beta chains follows, all from one sample in a study of blood T cell repertoires in COVID-19. Using immunoSEQ multiplex PCR, the repertoire was profiled, and TCRdb retains in-frame clones only, with some absent. This sample has 300,000 to 400,000 clones, with around 90% found just once. Sequencing input: peripheral blood. The receptors originated from a human donor in a cohort sampled during active COVID-19. Each CDR3 is given with its conserved first and last residue. Each record gives: V gene, D gene, clone size, J gene, CDR3 protein, CDR3 DNA. The D gene is left open where the match is weak. Only some rows state a clone size, as once, few, many or a class for expanded clones.

TRBV2,TRBD1,few,TRBJ1-2,CASGDGTGAFLGYTF,TGTGCCAGCGGGGACGGGACAGGGGCCTTTCTCGGCTACACCTTC
TRBV4-1,NA,once,TRBJ2-1,CASSQKGPRGSNEQFF,TGCGCCAGCAGCCAGAAAGGTCCTCGAGGGTCCAATGAGCAGTTCTTC
TRBV19,NA,NA,TRBJ1-1,CASSVGLMNTEAFF,TGTGCCAGTAGTGTTGGGCTGATGAACACTGAAGCTTTCTTT
TRBV5-1,NA,NA,TRBJ2-2,CASSSLDRITGELFF,TGCGCCAGCAGCTCCTTGGACAGAATCACCGGGGAGCTGTTTTTT
TRBV2,NA,NA,TRBJ1-4,CASSGSGVDEKLFF,TGTGCCAGCAGTGGGTCAGGGGTTGATGAAAAACTGTTTTTT
TRBV30,TRBD2,NA,TRBJ2-5,CAWSLTGTSLETQYF,TGTGCCTGGAGTCTCACCGGGACTAGTCTAGAGACCCAGTACTTC
TRBV5-1,NA,NA,TRBJ2-2,CASSLVVSAGELFF,TGCGCCAGCAGCTTGGTAGTTAGCGCCGGGGAGCTGTTTTTT
TRBV2,NA,NA,TRBJ2-7,CASSVPTGFGEQYF,TGTGCCAGCAGTGTGCCGACCGGGTTCGGCGAGCAGTACTTC
TRBV30,TRBD2,once,TRBJ2-7,CAWTKGTSSVLGSYEQYF,TGTGCCTGGACCAAGGGGACTAGCTCCGTCCTCGGCTCCTACGAGCAGTACTTC
TRBV3-1/TRBV3-2,NA,NA,TRBJ2-5,CASSLNQETQYF,TGTGCCAGCAGCCTCAACCAAGAGACCCAGTACTTC
TRBV9,NA,once,TRBJ1-3,CASSVVPLTGSSGNTIYF,TGTGCCAGCAGCGTAGTTCCCCTTACAGGGAGCTCTGGAAACACCATATATTTT
TRBV7-8,NA,NA,TRBJ2-5,CASSLFVVTALSQETQYF,TGTGCCAGCAGCTTATTCGTTGTGACAGCCTTGAGCCAAGAGACCCAGTACTTC
TRBV6-5,NA,NA,TRBJ2-5,CASSYSERGETQYF,TGTGCCAGCAGTTACTCTGAGAGAGGAGAGACCCAGTACTTC
TRBV21-1,NA,NA,TRBJ1-1,CASSKAQRGNTEAFF,TGTGCCAGCAGCAAAGCCCAAAGGGGGAACACTGAAGCTTTCTTT
TRBV7-8,TRBD1,NA,TRBJ2-7,CASSLGTGSYEQYF,TGTGCCAGCAGCCTCGGGACAGGTTCCTACGAGCAGTACTTC
TRBV9,NA,few,TRBJ1-2,CASSVDEGGYGYTF,TGTGCCAGCAGCGTAGACGAGGGAGGCTATGGCTACACCTTC